This T cell receptor beta chain is from a study of blood T cell repertoires in COVID-19. Overall study: The United States, Italy and Spain supplied acute and convalescent COVID-19 samples. The analysed material was cDNA or gDNA that came from T cells, B-cell-depleted T cells, or PBMCs.

The V gene's germline CDR1 is SGHRS and CDR2 YFSETQ. With V trimmed by 0 bases and J by 1 base, 3 bases remained unmatched. The CDR3 consists of 16 residues. Sequencing was performed with immunoSEQ multiplex PCR; in TCRdb, only in-frame clones are kept and a portion is missing. The sample yields some 520,000 clones, roughly 87% seen once. Seattle's cohort entered during active infection and was followed longitudinally. The sequencing input was peripheral blood. This TCR derives from a man aged 18 to 29 with COVID-19, enrolled during active disease. This rearrangement joins TRBV5-1 to TRBJ2-2, with TRBD2 matching over 7 bases. Here the CDR3 DNA reads TGCGCCAGCAGCTTGGACCCGGGGGGGAACACCGGGGAGCTGTTTTTT. Its protein is CASSLDPGGNTGELFF. The variable domain in full, with the rest retrieved from reference TRBV5-1 and TRBJ2-2, is KAGVTQTPRYLIKTRGQQVTLSCSPISGHRSVSWYQQTPGQGLQFLFEYFSETQRNKGNFPGRFSGRQFSNSRSEMNVSTLELGDSALYLCASSLDPGGNTGELFFGEGSRLTVL.